This entry lists 4 T cell receptor beta chains sequenced from one sample in a study of blood T cell repertoires in COVID-19. This table comes from immunoSEQ multiplex PCR, and its TCRdb copy is limited to in-frame clones, with some not included. The data hold around 33,000 clones, with 78% observed a single time. The sample consisted of peripheral blood. The source of these receptors is an older man with acute or convalescent COVID-19.

J is TRBJ1-5 and V is TRBV7-9; D may be TRBD1 (6 bases). This CDR3 contains 16 residues. The V gene's germline CDR1 is SEHNR and CDR2 FQNEAQ (reference sequence). Trimming pared 4 bases from V and 6 bases from J, leaving 19 bases between. The CDR3 nucleotides are TGTGCCAGCAGCTCTTTTAGACAGGCCGATGGTCAGCCCCAGCATTTT. Its protein product is CASSSFRQADGQPQHF.

This sequence joins TRBV18 and TRBJ1-4, with 7 bases aligning to TRBD1. CDR1 KGHSH and CDR2 LQKENI come from the germline V gene. After removal of 3 bases from V and 8 bases from J, the junction contained 6 bases not matched to a gene. The CDR3 runs 14 residues. The DNA for the CDR3 is TGTGCCAGCTCACCGGAGACAGGGACCGAAAAACTGTTTTTT. As protein: CASSPETGTEKLFF.

The DNA of the CDR3 is TGTGCCTGGCGGAGAACTCTAGCCAAAAACATTCAGTACTTC. It codes for CAWRRTLAKNIQYF. This sequence joins TRBV30 and TRBJ2-4, with D uncertain. CDR1 is GTSNPN and CDR2 is SVGIG in the germline V gene (reference sequence). V dropped 5 bases and J dropped 0 bases, with 11 bases sitting between them. This CDR3 contains 14 residues.

The chain combines TRBV7-2 with TRBJ2-5; 8 bases line up with TRBD2. CDR3 length: 19 amino acids. The germline CDR1 and CDR2 sequences are SGHTA and FQGNSA. V trimming: 0 bases; J trimming: 0 bases; junction bases outside the gene matches: 12. CDR3 in DNA: TGTGCCAGCAGCTTAGCAGTACTAGCGGCTGGTGGATACCAAGAGACCCAGTACTTC. It yields the protein CASSLAVLAAGGYQETQYF. Based on the CDR3 plus reference TRBV7-2 and TRBJ2-5, the full variable domain is GAGVSQSPSNKVTEKGKDVELRCDPISGHTALYWYRQSLGQGLEFLIYFQGNSAPDKSGLPSDRFSAERTGGSVSTLTIQRTQQEDSAVYLCASSLAVLAAGGYQETQYFGPGTRLLVL.